These 8 T cell receptor beta chains were sequenced from one sample in a study of Ad26.COV2.S vaccination and SARS-CoV-2 variants. Assay: immunoSEQ multiplex PCR; the TCRdb copy retains only in-frame clones and omits some. The data hold 300,000 to 350,000 clones, with approximately 86% observed a single time. Treatment: over 15 received Ad26.COV2.S at low or high dose, single or two shots; 5 received placebo; per-sample allocation not given. The samples date from day 63 after the first vaccine or placebo injection. The material was peripheral blood, obtained in a trial of Ad26.COV2.S vaccine versus placebo. Receptors originate from a person between 18 and 65 years old who received the Ad26.COV2.S COVID-19 vaccine or a placebo.

This clone showed up many times. The chain is built from TRBV9 and TRBJ1-4; D call uncertain. With 3 bases removed from V and 7 bases from J, the gap between germline ends came to 10 bases. The germline CDR1 and CDR2 sequences are SGDLS and YYNGEE. The CDR3 length is 13 residues. This CDR3 reads CASSGPVSEKLFF. The CDR3 coding sequence is TGTGCCAGCAGCGGGCCTGTCAGTGAAAAACTGTTTTTT.

This sequence joins TRBV19 and TRBJ2-3; the match to TRBD1 covers 8 bases. CDR1 LNHDA and CDR2 SQIVND come from the germline V gene (reference sequence). V trimming: 6 bases; J trimming: 5 bases; junction bases outside the gene matches: 7. This CDR3 contains 14 residues. As DNA, the CDR3 is TGTGCCAGTAGCAAGGACAGGGTCAAAGATACGCAGTATTTT. Protein sequence: CASSKDRVKDTQYF.

This clone turned up a few times. V is TRBV5-1 and J is TRBJ2-7; 11 bases agree with TRBD2. Germline V CDR1 and CDR2: SGHRS, YFSETQ. The V segment lost 4 bases and the J segment 4 bases; nucleotides outside the gene matches: 7. The CDR3 is 15 residues long. The CDR3 protein is CASSGNLAGGYEQYF. The DNA for the CDR3 is TGCGCCAGCAGCGGGAACCTAGCGGGGGGTTACGAGCAGTACTTC. Full variable domain (missing parts from reference TRBV5-1 and TRBJ2-7): KAGVTQTPRYLIKTRGQQVTLSCSPISGHRSVSWYQQTPGQGLQFLFEYFSETQRNKGNFPGRFSGRQFSNSRSEMNVSTLELGDSALYLCASSGNLAGGYEQYFGPGTRLTVT.

The rearrangement links TRBV14 to TRBJ2-5; D is unclear. The CDR3 length is 14 residues. Germline V lookup: CDR1 SGHDN, CDR2 FVKESK. V shed 1 base and J shed 8 bases, with 14 bases lying between them. The CDR3 sequence is CASSQVFAERTQYF. The CDR3 DNA is TGTGCCAGCAGCCAAGTGTTTGCGGAGAGAACCCAGTACTTC.

This chain connects TRBV7-9 to TRBJ1-1; 8 bases match TRBD1. After removal of 1 base from V and 1 base from J, the junction contained 2 bases not matched to a gene. The CDR3 is 15 amino acids. Looked up from germline, CDR1 is SEHNR and CDR2 is FQNEAQ (reference sequence). As DNA, the CDR3 is TGTGCCAGCAGCTTAGGGACAGGGTGGAACACTGAAGCTTTCTTT. Residues: CASSLGTGWNTEAFF.

V is TRBV5-5 and J is TRBJ1-1, with D uncertain. This CDR3 region has 14 residues. Germline values: CDR1 SGHKS, CDR2 YYEKEE (reference sequence). Trimming removed 1 base from V and 0 bases from J, with 7 bases in between. The CDR3 region is CASSLWEMNTEAFF. The CDR3 coding sequence is TGTGCCAGCAGCTTGTGGGAAATGAACACTGAAGCTTTCTTT.

This chain links TRBV4-3 with TRBJ2-7; unclear D gene. Germline CDR1 is LGHNA and CDR2 is YSLEER. V shed 0 bases and J shed 4 bases, with 16 bases lying between them. The CDR3 is made up of 16 amino acids. CDR3 sequence (DNA): TGCGCCAGCAGCCAAGAAAACAGCCGGCAGGAATACGAGCAGTACTTC. Translating it yields CASSQENSRQEYEQYF.

The rearrangement uses TRBV30 and TRBJ2-7; 7 bases agree with TRBD1. This CDR3 has 15 amino acids. Germline-derived CDR1 and CDR2 are GTSNPN and SVGIG (reference sequence). The J segment lost 5 bases and the V segment lost 1 base, leaving 11 bases of the junction unmatched. The CDR3 loop reads CAWSGRLRGHHEQYF. The DNA for the CDR3 is TGTGCCTGGAGTGGGCGCTTAAGGGGGCACCACGAGCAGTACTTC.